This T cell receptor beta chain was recorded in a study of shared clonotypes between healthy human individuals. About the study: Per donor, three plates held CD4 naive cells, three held CD4 memory, two held CD8 naive and one held CD8 memory.

Libraries were prepared by immunoSEQ multiplex PCR; TCRdb keeps only in-frame clonotypes and omits some of them. The sample lists hundreds of thousands of clones, around two thirds seen once, with 1.7% in the top ten. General study points: Across subsets, estimated richness was generally greater for naive than for memory populations. Clonotypes not shared had lower generation probabilities than those common to all four donors.

The sample holds one count of this clone. What it binds is unknown. This clonotype was sampled from a woman younger than 45 in good health. Sequenced: memory CD4+ T cells sorted from blood. Specified subset: CD45RA-negative fraction.

This chain's CDR3 is CASSGSGGAAEQYF. The CDR3 DNA sequence: TGTGCCAGCAGCGGGAGTGGGGGTGCGGCCGAGCAGTACTTC. The chain joins TRBV7-8 to TRBJ2-7; the D call may be TRBD1 or TRBD2 (5 bases each). Germline V gene sequence: CDR1 SGHVS, CDR2 FQNEAQ. CDR3 length: 14 residues. V lost 5 bases and J 6 bases, leaving 17 bases between the germline ends.